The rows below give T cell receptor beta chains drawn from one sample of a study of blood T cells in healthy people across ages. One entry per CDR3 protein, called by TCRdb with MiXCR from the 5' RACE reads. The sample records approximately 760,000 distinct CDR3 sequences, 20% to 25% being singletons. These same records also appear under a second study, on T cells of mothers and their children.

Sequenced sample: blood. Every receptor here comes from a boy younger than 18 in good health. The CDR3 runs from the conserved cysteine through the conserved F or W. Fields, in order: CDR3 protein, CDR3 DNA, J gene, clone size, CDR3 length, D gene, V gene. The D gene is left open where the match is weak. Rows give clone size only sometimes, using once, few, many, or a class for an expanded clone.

CAIRRQGGTDTQYF,TGTGCCATCAGAAGACAGGGGGGTACAGATACGCAGTATTTT,TRBJ2-3,NA,14,TRBD1,TRBV10-3
CSVQGFDETQYF,TGCAGTGTCCAGGGTTTTGACGAGACCCAGTACTTC,TRBJ2-5,few,12,NA,TRBV29-1
CASTLEAGVGYTF,TGTGCCAGCACCCTTGAGGCAGGGGTTGGCTACACCTTC,TRBJ1-2,few,13,NA,TRBV6-6
CASSSPSTRNTGELFF,TGTGCCAGCAGCTCCCCATCGACTAGGAACACCGGGGAGCTGTTTTTT,TRBJ2-2,once,16,NA,TRBV7-2
CASSEETAISYEQYF,TGTGCCAGCAGCGAGGAGACAGCAATATCCTACGAGCAGTACTTC,TRBJ2-7,few,15,NA,TRBV2
CASSHSRASSGANVLTF,TGCGCCAGCAGCCATTCCCGGGCCAGCTCTGGGGCCAACGTCCTGACTTTC,TRBJ2-6,NA,17,NA,TRBV4-3
CASSLSDGTTYEQYF,TGTGCCAGCAGTTTATCAGACGGGACTACCTACGAGCAGTACTTC,TRBJ2-7,NA,15,TRBD2,TRBV27
CASSSLVGYNEQFF,TGTGCCAGCAGCTCACTCGTGGGCTACAATGAGCAGTTCTTC,TRBJ2-1,NA,14,NA,TRBV13
CSARAETGGDTEAFF,TGCAGTGCTAGGGCTGAGACAGGGGGAGACACTGAAGCTTTCTTT,TRBJ1-1,once,15,TRBD1,TRBV20-1
CASRKGAAYEQYF,TGTGCCAGCAGAAAAGGGGCGGCCTACGAGCAGTACTTC,TRBJ2-7,few,13,NA,TRBV27
CASSSGLVGSYEQYF,TGTGCCAGCAGCTCGGGACTAGTGGGATCCTACGAGCAGTACTTC,TRBJ2-7,few,15,TRBD2,TRBV7-9
CATSRVSGAGDEQFF,TGTGCCACCAGCAGAGTGTCCGGGGCTGGGGATGAGCAGTTCTTC,TRBJ2-1,many,15,NA,TRBV15
CASSLSGLPTHEQYF,TGCGCCAGCAGCTTATCGGGACTCCCAACCCACGAGCAGTACTTC,TRBJ2-7,few,15,NA,TRBV5-1
CASSRYRDVDEKLFF,TGTGCCAGCAGTCGTTACAGAGACGTAGATGAAAAACTGTTTTTT,TRBJ1-4,few,15,NA,TRBV12-3/TRBV12-4
CASRASDTQYF,TGCGCCAGCAGGGCGTCAGATACGCAGTATTTT,TRBJ2-3,NA,11,NA,TRBV5-1
CSVDQGGLEAFF,TGCAGCGTTGACCAGGGGGGTTTAGAAGCCTTCTTT,TRBJ1-1,NA,12,TRBD1,TRBV29-1
CASSPPLTSLEQYF,TGTGCCAGCAGCCCCCCACTCACTAGTCTCGAGCAGTACTTC,TRBJ2-7,NA,14,NA,TRBV3-1
CATLIWDTQYF,TGTGCCACCCTGATCTGGGATACGCAGTATTTT,TRBJ2-3,few,11,NA,TRBV28
CSVVGQGPYEQYF,TGCAGCGTTGTTGGACAGGGGCCCTACGAGCAGTACTTC,TRBJ2-7,NA,13,TRBD1,TRBV29-1
CASSYSSGVTEAFF,TGTGCCAGCAGTTACTCCTCCGGGGTTACTGAAGCTTTCTTT,TRBJ1-1,NA,14,NA,TRBV6-5
CASTTLSEQFF,TGTGCCAGCACTACCCTTTCGGAGCAGTTCTTC,TRBJ2-1,few,11,NA,TRBV7-9
CASSEMRLNTEAFF,TGTGCCAGCAGCGAGATGCGACTGAACACTGAAGCTTTCTTT,TRBJ1-1,many,14,NA,TRBV7-8
CSAGTGGQYEQYF,TGCAGCGCAGGGACAGGGGGCCAATACGAGCAGTACTTC,TRBJ2-7,few,13,TRBD1,TRBV29-1
CSARDQGEPFSNYGYTF,TGCAGTGCTAGAGATCAAGGGGAACCTTTCTCTAACTATGGCTACACCTTC,TRBJ1-2,NA,17,NA,TRBV20-1
CATSDLTFGSEQFF,TGTGCCACCAGTGATTTGACGTTCGGCTCTGAGCAGTTCTTC,TRBJ2-1,NA,14,NA,TRBV24-1
CATSPGRGIYEQYF,TGTGCCACCAGCCCCGGGAGAGGGATCTACGAGCAGTACTTC,TRBJ2-7,few,14,NA,TRBV24-1
CASSFPSTGGYTF,TGTGCCAGCAGCTTTCCGTCGACCGGTGGCTACACCTTC,TRBJ1-2,few,13,NA,TRBV7-9
CASSFRANPYEQYF,TGTGCCAGCAGTTTTAGGGCTAATCCCTACGAGCAGTACTTC,TRBJ2-7,few,14,NA,TRBV12-3/TRBV12-4
CASTSLSSYNEQFF,TGTGCCAGCACTTCCCTGAGCTCCTACAATGAGCAGTTCTTC,TRBJ2-1,NA,14,NA,TRBV6-5
CASRPPPAEETQYF,TGCGCCAGCAGACCCCCCCCAGCGGAAGAGACCCAGTACTTC,TRBJ2-5,NA,14,NA,TRBV5-1
CASSQRQGFLTEQYF,TGTGCCAGCAGCCAAAGACAGGGGTTCTTGACCGAGCAGTACTTC,TRBJ2-7,NA,15,TRBD1,TRBV4-2
CASSISRGEGTEAFF,TGTGCCAGCAGCATTAGTAGGGGCGAAGGCACTGAAGCTTTCTTT,TRBJ1-1,few,15,NA,TRBV14
CASSKISGGAMFLKFF,TGTGCCAGCAGCAAAATTAGCGGGGGGGCTATGTTCTTGAAGTTCTTC,TRBJ2-1,NA,16,TRBD2,TRBV27
CASSERGGGDTQYF,TGTGCCAGCAGTGAGCGGGGGGGCGGAGATACGCAGTATTTT,TRBJ2-3,NA,14,TRBD2,TRBV6-4
CASSLHGTLPGTQYF,TGTGCCAGCAGTTTACACGGGACCCTACCGGGGACCCAGTACTTC,TRBJ2-5,NA,15,NA,TRBV28
CASSPSDGPGEQYF,TGTGCCAGCAGCCCCAGTGACGGTCCTGGGGAGCAGTACTTC,TRBJ2-5,NA,14,NA,TRBV7-3
CASSLSAGGTDTQYF,TGTGCCAGCAGCTTATCGGCGGGGGGCACAGATACGCAGTATTTT,TRBJ2-3,few,15,TRBD2,TRBV7-2
CASSLGGGANVLTF,TGTGCCAGCAGCTTAGGAGGAGGGGCCAACGTCCTGACTTTC,TRBJ2-6,many,14,NA,TRBV12-3/TRBV12-4
CASSSTAGTGRDEQYF,TGTGCCAGCAGCTCGACCGCCGGGACAGGCCGTGACGAGCAGTACTTC,TRBJ2-7,NA,16,TRBD1,TRBV7-9
CAISPTSDRERETQYF,TGTGCCATCAGCCCTACTAGCGACAGGGAGCGAGAGACCCAGTACTTC,TRBJ2-5,NA,16,NA,TRBV10-3
CAISLDSGETQYF,TGTGCCATCAGCCTGGACTCAGGAGAGACCCAGTACTTC,TRBJ2-5,NA,13,NA,TRBV10-3
CAISAGVDYEQYF,TGTGCCATCAGTGCAGGGGTCGACTACGAGCAGTACTTC,TRBJ2-7,NA,13,NA,TRBV10-3
CASSISQLPLLTHGYTF,TGTGCCAGTAGTATATCCCAACTACCTCTTCTAACCCATGGCTACACCTTC,TRBJ1-2,few,17,NA,TRBV19
CASSSTAGGYYGYTF,TGTGCCAGCAGTTCTACCGCCGGGGGGTACTATGGCTACACCTTC,TRBJ1-2,few,15,NA,TRBV28
CASSSRTGGSTDTQYF,TGTGCCAGCAGTTCCCGGACAGGTGGGAGCACAGATACGCAGTATTTT,TRBJ2-3,NA,16,TRBD1,TRBV12-3/TRBV12-4
CASSTGTGGNYEQYF,TGTGCCAGCAGCACCGGGACAGGGGGCAACTACGAGCAGTACTTC,TRBJ2-7,NA,15,TRBD1,TRBV25-1
CASTIPWGQGGPRETQYF,TGTGCCAGCACCATACCCTGGGGACAGGGAGGACCCAGAGAGACCCAGTACTTC,TRBJ2-5,NA,18,TRBD1,TRBV6-1
CASSYPLRTEAFF,TGTGCCAGCAGCTATCCGCTGAGGACTGAAGCTTTCTTT,TRBJ1-1,NA,13,NA,TRBV7-9
CASSDRDRVTDTQYF,TGTGCCAGCTCGGACCGGGACAGGGTGACAGATACGCAGTATTTT,TRBJ2-3,NA,15,TRBD1,TRBV18
CASSHLRESYEQYF,TGCGCCAGCAGCCATCTGCGGGAGTCCTACGAGCAGTACTTC,TRBJ2-7,NA,14,TRBD2,TRBV4-1